The 10 T cell receptor beta chains presented below share a single source sample, sequenced in a study of blood T cell repertoires in COVID-19. TCRdb's copy holds only in-frame clones and misses some; the assay was immunoSEQ multiplex PCR. This table has roughly 180,000 clones, 80% to 90% appearing once. Specimen: peripheral blood. The receptors here all came from a man aged 40-50 years who had recovered from COVID-19.

The rearrangement joins TRBV7-6 to TRBJ2-3; tentative D call: TRBD2 (6 bases). There are 15 residues in the CDR3. V lost 7 bases to trimming and J lost 4 bases, with 18 bases between them. Germline V gene data show CDR1 as SGHVS and CDR2 as FNYEAQ. CDR3 sequence: CASTRPPAGSDTQYF. CDR3 sequence (DNA): TGTGCCAGCACTCGACCCCCAGCGGGCTCAGATACGCAGTATTTT.

This chain joins TRBV7-8 and TRBJ2-1; TRBD1 aligns across 10 bases. Germline CDR1 reads SGHVS; CDR2 reads FQNEAQ. CDR3 length: 16 amino acids. Trimming removed 5 bases from V and 6 bases from J; junction bases left unmatched: 10. This chain's CDR3 is CASSPTGTGEFNEQFF. The CDR3, as DNA: TGTGCCAGCAGCCCTACCGGGACAGGGGAATTCAATGAGCAGTTCTTC.

V gene TRBV29-1 combines with J gene TRBJ1-2; TRBD1 is a possible D gene (5 bases). The V gene lost 3 bases and the J gene lost 8 bases, with 13 bases spanning the gap. This CDR3 spans 12 amino acids. In germline, CDR1 is SQVTM, CDR2 ANQGSEA. The CDR3 is CSVDRAGKGYTF. DNA for the CDR3: TGCAGCGTTGATAGGGCAGGGAAAGGCTACACCTTC.

The gene calls are TRBV7-9 and TRBJ2-7; 7 bases line up with TRBD2. The V gene's germline CDR1 is SEHNR and CDR2 FQNEAQ (reference sequence). The junction had 8 bases not matched to a gene; V was cut back by 8 bases and J by 1 base. The CDR3 loop spans 14 amino acids. This CDR3 is CASSRGSDSYEQYF. DNA of the CDR3: TGTGCCAGCTCCCGCGGGAGTGATTCCTACGAGCAGTACTTC. Based on the CDR3 plus reference TRBV7-9 and TRBJ2-7, the full variable domain is DTGVSQNPRHKITKRGQNVTFRCDPISEHNRLYWYRQTLGQGPEFLTYFQNEAQLEKSRLLSDRFSAERPKGSFSTLEIQRTEQGDSAMYLCASSRGSDSYEQYFGPGTRLTVT.

This clone was observed a few times. The rearrangement links TRBV29-1 to TRBJ2-1; D is perhaps TRBD1 (6 bases). The length of the CDR3 is 13 residues. V was trimmed by 4 bases and J by 2 bases, leaving 9 bases between them. Germline V CDR1 and CDR2: SQVTM, ANQGSEA. CDR3 in amino acids: CSVGQVAYNEQFF. CDR3 coding DNA: TGCAGCGTTGGACAGGTGGCCTACAATGAGCAGTTCTTC.

The chain combines TRBV9 with TRBJ1-2; tentative D call: TRBD1 (5 bases). The length of the CDR3 is 14 residues. Trimming removed 6 bases at V and 4 bases at J, with 16 bases between. CDR1 SGDLS and CDR2 YYNGEE come from the germline V gene. Here the CDR3 DNA reads TGTGCCAGCAAGACGCAGGGCGTCGGCTATGGCTACACCTTC. It codes for CASKTQGVGYGYTF.

The chain uses TRBV27 and TRBJ1-4; the match to TRBD1 covers 11 bases. Germline loops: CDR1 MNHEY, CDR2 SMNVEV (reference sequence). V trimming: 1 base; J trimming: 7 bases; junction bases outside the gene matches: 8. The CDR3 has 17 residues. The CDR3 DNA reads as TGTGCCAGCAGTTTATATGGGACAGGGGGAAGGCGTGAAAAACTGTTTTTT. Residues: CASSLYGTGGRREKLFF.

The V and J genes are TRBV24-1 and TRBJ2-2, with TRBD2 matching 10 bases. The CDR3 has 17 amino acids. Germline V gene lookup returns CDR1 KGHDR and CDR2 SFDVKD. The junction had 14 bases not matched to a gene; V was cut back by 9 bases and J by 5 bases. CDR3 DNA: TGTGCCACCGGCCGGGGCCTAGCGGGAGTCGGGACCGGGGAGCTGTTTTTT. Translated, it gives CATGRGLAGVGTGELFF.

This chain connects TRBV19 to TRBJ2-1; D may be TRBD2 (5 bases). V lost 6 bases and J lost 0, with 18 bases in between. This CDR3 contains 17 residues. The germline V gene encodes CDR1 LNHDA and CDR2 SQIVND (reference sequence). Here the CDR3 reads CASSPGLGSSSYNEQFF. CDR3 DNA sequence: TGTGCCAGTAGCCCCGGACTTGGCTCGAGCTCCTACAATGAGCAGTTCTTC.

This clone has ten or more counts. The rearrangement links TRBV19 to TRBJ2-3; 9 bases align to TRBD2. Germline V gives CDR1 LNHDA, CDR2 SQIVND (reference sequence). The CDR3 is made up of 14 amino acids. J lost 3 bases, V lost 6 bases, and 4 bases had no gene match. The CDR3 bases are TGTGCCAGTAGCGTTAGCGGGAGTACAGATACGCAGTATTTT. Its protein product is CASSVSGSTDTQYF.